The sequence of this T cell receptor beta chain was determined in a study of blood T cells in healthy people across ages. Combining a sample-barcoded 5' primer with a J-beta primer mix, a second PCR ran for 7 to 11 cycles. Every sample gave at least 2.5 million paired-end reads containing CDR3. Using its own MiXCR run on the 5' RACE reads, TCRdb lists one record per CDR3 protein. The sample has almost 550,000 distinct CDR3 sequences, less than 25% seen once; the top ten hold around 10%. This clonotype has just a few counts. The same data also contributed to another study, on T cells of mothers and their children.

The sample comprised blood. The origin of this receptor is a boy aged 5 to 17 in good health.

The chain's CDR3 is CASSYLPSSTDTQYF. In nucleotides, the CDR3 is TGTGCCAGCAGTTACTTACCTTCTAGCACAGATACGCAGTATTTT. V is TRBV6-5 and J is TRBJ2-3; D call uncertain. This CDR3 spans 15 amino acids. In germline, CDR1 is MNHEY, CDR2 SVGAGI. The germline V and J ends were trimmed by 1 base and 0 bases, with 8 bases remaining between them.